The 3 T cell receptor beta chains below come from one sample, sequenced in a study of T-cell memory formation after mild COVID-19. TCRdb processed the 5' RACE reads anew with MiXCR; each CDR3 protein has one entry. The profile shows a few hundred thousand distinct CDR3 sequences, 25% to 30% of them singletons. Sequencing was done on a sample of PBMCs or a T cell subset sorted from them (not recorded which). The receptors come from an adult woman who had mild COVID-19 (a few samples of this study predate the infection). Cell type and time point are not known.

The genes are TRBV18 and TRBJ1-1, with TRBD1 matching over 9 bases. The trim removed 6 bases at V and 0 bases at J, leaving 8 bases unmatched. This CDR3 spans 16 amino acids. The V gene's germline CDR1 is KGHSH and CDR2 LQKENI. The CDR3 protein is CASSLGTGQMNTEAFF. The CDR3 nucleotides are TGTGCCAGCTCTCTAGGGACAGGGCAGATGAACACTGAAGCTTTCTTT.

V and J are TRBV7-2 and TRBJ2-1; 11 bases are shared with TRBD2. CDR3 length: 14 residues. Germline values: CDR1 SGHTA, CDR2 FQGNSA. V trimming: 5 bases; J trimming: 9 bases; junction bases outside the gene matches: 6. The CDR3 spells CASSVRLAGSEQFF. The CDR3 nucleotides are TGTGCCAGCAGCGTAAGACTAGCGGGAAGTGAGCAGTTCTTC.

This sequence joins TRBV20-1 and TRBJ2-7; 8 bases map to TRBD2. Germline V CDR1 and CDR2: DFQATT, SNEGSKA (reference sequence). The CDR3 is 18 residues long. J lost 6 bases, V lost 0 bases, and 19 bases had no gene match. CDR3 loop: CSARDAGQPGLGGAEQYF. DNA of the CDR3: TGCAGTGCTAGAGATGCGGGGCAGCCGGGACTAGGGGGGGCCGAGCAGTACTTC.